One sample yielded the 29 T cell receptor beta chains listed below, sequenced in a study of blood T cell repertoires in COVID-19. Method: immunoSEQ multiplex PCR; TCRdb's copy keeps in-frame clones and lacks some. The sample has 150,000 to 200,000 clones, around 80% seen once. Sequenced material: PBMCs or T cells enriched from blood (not recorded which). The source of these receptors is a man aged 45-65 years who had recovered from COVID-19.

The chain combines TRBV10-3 with TRBJ2-3; TRBD2 matches at 12 bases. The CDR3 contains 17 residues. After removal of 5 bases from V and 0 bases from J, the junction contained 6 bases not matched to a gene. Germline CDR1 is ENHRY and CDR2 is SYGVKD. CDR3 bases: TGTGCCATCAGTAGCACTAGCGGGGGGACTAGCACAGATACGCAGTATTTT. As protein: CAISSTSGGTSTDTQYF.

The DNA for the CDR3 is TGTGCCAGCAGCCCCAGCGGAGTCACCTACGAGCAGTACTTC. As protein: CASSPSGVTYEQYF. This chain uses TRBV4-2 with TRBJ2-7, with TRBD2 as a possible D gene (5 bases). The V end lost 4 bases, the J end lost 2 bases, and 12 bases lay between the germline ends. CDR1 LGHNA and CDR2 YNFKEQ come from the germline V gene. The CDR3 has 14 amino acids.

This rearrangement joins TRBV4-1 to TRBJ2-1, with TRBD2 matching 9 bases. The V segment lost 0 bases and the J segment 0 bases; nucleotides outside the gene matches: 9. CDR1 and CDR2 (germline): MGHRA, YSYEKL. The CDR3 covers 19 residues. DNA for the CDR3: TGCGCCAGCAGCCAAGACCCAGCGGGGGGCCTTAGCTCCTACAATGAGCAGTTCTTC. Its protein is CASSQDPAGGLSSYNEQFF.

This clone came up once. An end of the junction differs from the germline gene, which may be a read error. The V and J genes are TRBV7-7 and TRBJ2-3, with 8 bases aligning to TRBD2. The CDR3 length is 14 residues. Germline lookup yields CDR1 SSHAT and CDR2 FNYEAQ (reference sequence). The CDR3 sequence: CASSTRGGLDTQYF. The CDR3 DNA reads as TGTGCTAGCAGCACCCGCGGGGGGCTTGATACGCAGTATTTT.

This clone was picked up one time. The rearrangement uses TRBV6-5 and TRBJ1-6; 7 bases line up with TRBD1. Germline trimming cut 6 bases from V and 7 bases from J; bases unmatched to any gene: 9. The CDR3 extends over 15 amino acids. CDR1 and CDR2 from the germline V gene are MNHEY and SVGAGI. The CDR3 nucleotides read TGTGCCAGCAGGGGACAGAATCGGGTGAATTCACCCCTCCACTTT. This sequence encodes CASRGQNRVNSPLHF.

The chain carries TRBV11-2 and TRBJ1-1; D uncertain. V lost 1 base to trimming and J lost 0 bases, with 9 bases between them. This CDR3 region has 15 residues. Germline V gene lookup returns CDR1 SGHAT and CDR2 FQNNGV. CDR3 DNA: TGTGCCAGCAGCTTAGTTGGAGTAATGAACACTGAAGCTTTCTTT. This sequence encodes CASSLVGVMNTEAFF.

A few counts support this clone. This chain links TRBV6-5 with TRBJ2-1; D might be TRBD2 (7 bases). The V gene's germline CDR1 is MNHEY and CDR2 SVGAGI. The CDR3 contains 15 residues. V lost 6 bases, J lost 4 bases, and 16 bases lay in between. In nucleotides, the CDR3 is TGTGCCAGCAGCCCCGGGGGGCCGAGTTACAATGAGCAGTTCTTC. Translated, it gives CASSPGGPSYNEQFF.

This clone came up a few times. The V call is TRBV5-8, the J call TRBJ2-5; TRBD1 is a possible D gene (5 bases). Per the germline V gene, CDR1 is SGHTS and CDR2 is YDEGEE. Trimming removed 1 base at V and 7 bases at J, with 11 bases between. This CDR3 has 13 amino acids. The CDR3, as DNA: TGTGCCAGCAGCTTGCAGGGTTCGGGGACCCAGTACTTC. This codes for CASSLQGSGTQYF.

The chain links TRBV19 to TRBJ1-2, with D unresolved. V shed 3 bases and J shed 8 bases, with 10 bases lying between them. The germline V gene has CDR1 LNHDA and CDR2 SQIVND (reference sequence). This CDR3 has 12 amino acids. CDR3 amino acids: CASSIGDGGYTF. CDR3 sequence (DNA): TGTGCCAGTAGTATCGGAGACGGCGGCTACACCTTC.

The chain couples TRBV28 to TRBJ1-1; a possible D gene is TRBD1 (6 bases). The CDR3 length is 15 residues. Trimming cost V 6 bases and J 3 bases, with 17 bases left between them. The germline V gene has CDR1 MDHEN and CDR2 SYDVKM. DNA for the CDR3: TGTGCCAGCAGCGGAGAGGGGGTAGGGGACACTGAAGCTTTCTTT. It encodes CASSGEGVGDTEAFF.

The chain couples TRBV12-3 or TRBV12-4 to TRBJ2-1; D is ambiguous. CDR3 size: 13 residues. V lost 7 bases and J 8 bases, leaving 15 bases between the germline ends. CDR3 region: CASTPPVLDEQFF. CDR3 bases: TGTGCCAGCACTCCTCCGGTCTTGGATGAGCAGTTCTTC.

The CDR3 DNA follows: TGTGCCAGCAGCTCTCCCGACTTAGCGGGGGGGCGGGAGACCCAGTACTTC. Amino acid sequence: CASSSPDLAGGRETQYF. The rearrangement uses TRBV27 and TRBJ2-5; TRBD2 matches 11 bases. The CDR3 covers 17 residues. The germline CDR1 and CDR2 sequences are MNHEY and SMNVEV (reference sequence). The V and J ends lost 6 bases and 5 bases, in that order; junction bases with no gene match: 14.

This rearrangement joins TRBV7-2 to TRBJ2-2; D not resolved. Looked up from germline, CDR1 is SGHTA and CDR2 is FQGNSA. There are 15 residues in the CDR3. Trimming cost V 4 bases and J 7 bases, with 16 bases left between them. This chain's CDR3 is CASSSIRNAYGELFF. CDR3 bases: TGTGCCAGCAGCTCAATCAGGAACGCTTACGGGGAGCTGTTTTTT.

The CDR3 DNA is TGTGCCTGGAGTGTCCGACACAAACAGCCCCAGCATTTT. It codes for CAWSVRHKQPQHF. J is TRBJ1-5 and V is TRBV30, with D hard to call. Per germline, CDR1 GTSNPN and CDR2 SVGIG (reference sequence). This CDR3 comprises 13 residues. Trimming pared 0 bases from V and 7 bases from J, leaving 10 bases between. Full variable domain (missing parts from reference TRBV30 and TRBJ1-5): SQTIHQWPATLVQPVGSPLSLECTVEGTSNPNLYWYRQAAGRGLQLLFYSVGIGQISSEVPQNLSASRPQDRQFILSSKKLLLSDSGFYLCAWSVRHKQPQHFGDGTRLSIL.

The V and J genes are TRBV21-1 and TRBJ2-7; whether TRBD2, the table's D call, matches the DNA was not checked. TRBV21-1 is noted as a pseudogene. The CDR3 loop spans 15 amino acids. The CDR3 spells CASSYSGGPDYEQYF. For the CDR3, the DNA is TGTGCCAGCAGCTATAGCGGGGGGCCGGACTACGAGCAGTACTTC.

This sequence joins TRBV2 and TRBJ1-2; 7 positions agree with TRBD1. The CDR3 contains 16 residues. Germline loops: CDR1 SNHLY, CDR2 FYNNEI. V was pared by 7 bases and J by 0 bases, with 11 bases of the junction left unmatched. The CDR3 DNA is TGTGCCAGCATTCCAGGGGGGCGGAAGGCTAACTATGGCTACACCTTC. This gives the protein CASIPGGRKANYGYTF.

The V gene is TRBV30, the J gene TRBJ2-1; D perhaps matches TRBD1 (5 bases). This CDR3 has 15 amino acids. Germline V gene sequence: CDR1 GTSNPN, CDR2 SVGIG (reference sequence). The germline V and J ends were trimmed by 1 base and 0 bases, with 10 bases remaining between them. CDR3 protein: CAWSGQFSSYNEQFF. CDR3 bases: TGTGCCTGGAGTGGACAGTTCAGCTCCTACAATGAGCAGTTCTTC.

The rearrangement links TRBV3-1 (or the pseudogene TRBV3-2) to TRBJ1-1; 9 bases are a match to TRBD1. Germline CDR1 reads LGHDT; CDR2 reads YNNKEL (reference sequence). The trim removed 1 base at V and 0 bases at J, leaving 0 bases unmatched. The CDR3 runs to 15 residues. This CDR3 reads CASSQGTGVNTEAFF. Written as DNA, the CDR3 is TGTGCCAGCAGCCAAGGGACAGGGGTGAACACTGAAGCTTTCTTT.

V and J are TRBV18 and TRBJ1-1, with no clear D. The CDR3 has 14 amino acids. Between the trimmed V and J ends, which lost 3 bases and 1 base, there was a span of 9 bases. CDR1 is KGHSH and CDR2 is LQKENI in the germline V gene. In DNA form, the CDR3 reads TGTGCCAGCTCACCTGTAGCCCGGAACACTGAAGCTTTCTTT. This encodes CASSPVARNTEAFF.

CDR3 nucleotides: TGCGCCAGCCGGGCAGTACAGGCGACAGATACGCAGTATTTT. The encoded protein is CASRAVQATDTQYF. The rearrangement links TRBV5-1 to TRBJ2-3; tentative D call: TRBD1 (5 bases). V lost 7 bases, J lost 3 bases, and 15 bases lay in between. Germline loops: CDR1 SGHRS, CDR2 YFSETQ. The CDR3 runs 14 residues.

The V gene is TRBV7-2, the J gene TRBJ2-6; perhaps TRBD1 as D (5 bases). The CDR3 runs to 16 residues. V lost 5 bases and J lost 2, with 13 bases in between. CDR1 is SGHTA, CDR2 FQGNSA, per germline. CDR3 nucleotides: TGTGCCAGCAGCCCCAAGGGGTCTACTGGGGCCAACGTCCTGACTTTC. Translation: CASSPKGSTGANVLTF.

In nucleotides, the CDR3 is TGTGCCACCACTACAGGGGTTGAAAATACGCAGTATTTT. Translated: CATTTGVENTQYF. This chain links TRBV24-1 with TRBJ2-3; 7 positions agree with TRBD1. Trimming took 8 bases from V and 7 from J; bases not matched to a gene: 8. Germline values: CDR1 KGHDR, CDR2 SFDVKD. The CDR3 covers 13 residues.

This chain links TRBV30 with TRBJ1-3; TRBD1 aligns across 7 bases. CDR3 size: 14 residues. V lost 3 bases and J lost 1; bases outside the gene matches: 3. Germline-derived CDR1 and CDR2 are GTSNPN and SVGIG (reference sequence). The CDR3 DNA reads TGTGCCTGGAGAAGGGACAGATCTGGAAACACCATATATTTT. Translated: CAWRRDRSGNTIYF.

The chain is built from TRBV29-1 and TRBJ2-1; D perhaps matches TRBD1 (6 bases). The length of the CDR3 is 14 residues. Trimming cost V 4 bases and J 6 bases, with 16 bases left between them. Germline CDR1 is SQVTM and CDR2 is ANQGSEA. The CDR3 bases are TGCAGCGTTGTTTTGGCAGGGGTCCCCAATGAGCAGTTCTTC. This codes for CSVVLAGVPNEQFF.

The chain employs TRBV5-1 and TRBJ1-2; 7 nucleotides agree with TRBD1. Germline CDR1 reads SGHRS; CDR2 reads YFSETQ. V shed 4 bases and J 8 bases; nucleotides not matched to a gene: 5. The CDR3 extends over 12 amino acids. CDR3 nucleotides: TGCGCCAGCAGCAGACAGGGTTTAGGCTACACCTTC. Translated: CASSRQGLGYTF.

The chain couples TRBV5-5 to TRBJ1-5, with 7 bases aligning to TRBD1. The CDR3 spans 14 residues. Germline CDR1 and CDR2: SGHKS and YYEKEE (reference sequence). V dropped 4 bases and J dropped 2; count of bases not matched to a gene: 3. The CDR3 loop is CASSPGTGNQPQHF. CDR3 coding DNA: TGTGCCAGCAGCCCAGGGACAGGCAATCAGCCCCAGCATTTT.

The chain links TRBV4-1 to TRBJ1-1, with unresolved D. Germline CDR1 is MGHRA and CDR2 is YSYEKL. Trimming stripped 0 bases from V and 1 base from J, with 6 bases between. CDR3 size: 14 residues. The CDR3 spells CASSQDQWNTEAFF. CDR3 coding DNA: TGCGCCAGCAGCCAAGATCAGTGGAACACTGAAGCTTTCTTT.

The V call is TRBV2, the J call TRBJ2-1; TRBD2 might be the D (6 bases). The germline V gene has CDR1 SNHLY and CDR2 FYNNEI. The CDR3 is made up of 15 amino acids. V lost 2 bases, J lost 4 bases, and 12 bases lay in between. The CDR3 is CASSERSGDYNEQFF. For the CDR3, the DNA is TGTGCCAGCAGTGAACGTAGCGGTGATTACAATGAGCAGTTCTTC. Looking up the rest from reference TRBV2 and TRBJ2-1 gives the full variable domain: EPEVTQTPSHQVTQMGQEVILRCVPISNHLYFYWYRQILGQKVEFLVSFYNNEISEKSEIFDDQFSVERPDGSNFTLKIRSTKLEDSAMYFCASSERSGDYNEQFFGPGTRLTVL.

The chain couples TRBV21-1 to TRBJ2-1; the D call of TRBD1 is as the table states it, not checked on the DNA. TRBV21-1 is termed a pseudogene. CDR3 length: 15 residues. Here the CDR3 reads CASSKKRGSYNEQFF. The CDR3 coding sequence is TGTGCCAGCAGCAAAAAAAGGGGCAGCTACAATGAGCAGTTCTTC.